This T cell receptor (beta chain) was observed in a study of a mutant IDH1 vaccine in newly diagnosed glioma (dated by TCRdb to 2020 to 2023). Some background on the complete study: Eight vaccinations were administered to patients in weeks 1, 3, 5, 7, 11, 15, 19 and 23, corresponding to visits V03 through V10. Vaccination was initiated 4-6 weeks after radiotherapy alone, or concurrently with temozolomide cycles in the chemotherapy-containing groups. The roughly 32 treated patients were around 62% male and around 40% female, with a mean age of around 40 years. Prior to enrollment, patients had been given standard therapy consisting of radiotherapy alone, temozolomide alone, or radiochemotherapy with temozolomide, with the combination given to most patients. Peripheral blood samples were drawn at six visits, namely V03 (baseline), V05, V07, V10, V12 and V13. Longitudinal TCRB deep sequencing was done for 25 to 30 treated patients, wherever samples were available for exploratory analyses. General findings and caveats noted by the study authors: Immune responses induced by the vaccine were seen in around 93% of patients across multiple MHC alleles. Pseudoprogression seemed to be unrelated to changes in the top peripheral T cell clonotypes found by TCRB sequencing. Selection of PBMC samples for TCRB deep sequencing was based on availability. It was noted by the authors that analyses of patient blood samples could not be reproduced owing to sample limitations.

V was cut back by 0 bases and J by 7 bases, leaving a gap of 17 bases between them. The CDR3 has 16 amino acids, counting the end cysteine and phenylalanine. The kept DNA is CDR3 alone, 48 bases in frame from the first base. The germline V gene encodes CDR1 SGDLS and CDR2 YYNGEE. Receptor libraries were prepared by the immunoSEQ multiplex PCR assay. Following the manufacturer's protocol, the hsTCRB Kit was used to amplify rearranged TCR beta chain sequences. Sequencing of TCRB libraries was carried out on an Illumina MiSeq. In the authors' own workflow: The proprietary platform of the kit vendor was used for demultiplexing, trimming and gene mapping. What TCRdb holds here is the immuneACCESS table cut down to in-frame rearrangements. Part of the clones is not present; checked against another copy, under half of the missing clones reflect an unresolved V gene, and the others are unexplained. V and J calls plus clone size are reproduced from that table; the DNA served to infer D and trimming. In this sample the table shows about 24,000 clones, around 80% of which occur a single time. The ten largest account for around 8% of the sample.

The time point label, as the study defines it: week 11, during vaccination. Each vaccine dose was 300 ug of a 20-mer mutant IDH1 peptide in Montanide, given subcutaneously with topical imiquimod. All donors had newly diagnosed IDH1-mutant astrocytomas of WHO grade 3 or 4 that showed loss of nuclear ATRX. The samples were drawn from NOA16, a multicentre, single-arm, open-label phase I trial in Germany that tested a mutant IDH1 peptide vaccine in humans for the first time. Genomic DNA for TCRB sequencing was isolated from EDTA blood with the DNeasy Blood and Tissue Kit. Notes on this clone: Its antigen remains unidentified. No base qualities exist here, and no much larger clone lies one base off it.

This chain joins TRBV9 to TRBJ2-1; the best D guess is TRBD1, with 6 bases matching. The sample consisted of PBMCs, taken from a glioma patient whose treatment included an IDH1 peptide vaccine. The source is a man in his forties with glioma. Here is the DNA: TGTGCCAGCAGCGTAGATGAGGGAGTGGGGGCAAATGAGCAGTTCTTC. It encodes CASSVDEGVGANEQFF.